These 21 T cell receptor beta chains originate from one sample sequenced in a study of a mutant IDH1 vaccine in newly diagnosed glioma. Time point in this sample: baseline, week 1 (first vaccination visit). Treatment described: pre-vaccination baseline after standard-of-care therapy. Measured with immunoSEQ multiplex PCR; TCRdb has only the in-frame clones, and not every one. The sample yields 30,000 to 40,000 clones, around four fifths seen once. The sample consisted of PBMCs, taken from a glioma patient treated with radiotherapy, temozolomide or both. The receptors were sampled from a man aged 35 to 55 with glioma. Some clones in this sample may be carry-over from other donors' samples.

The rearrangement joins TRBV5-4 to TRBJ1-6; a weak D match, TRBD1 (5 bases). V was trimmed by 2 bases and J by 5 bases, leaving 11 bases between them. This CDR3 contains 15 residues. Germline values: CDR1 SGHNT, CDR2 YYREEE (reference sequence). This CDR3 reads CASSFRTPDNSPLHF. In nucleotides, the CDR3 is TGTGCCAGCAGCTTCAGGACACCGGATAATTCACCCCTCCACTTT.

CDR3 nucleotide sequence: TGCGCCAGCAGTCCGGGACTAGCTTGGGAGACCCAGTACTTC. Its translation is CASSPGLAWETQYF. The chain combines TRBV10-1 with TRBJ2-5; 9 bases are shared with TRBD2. This CDR3 region has 14 residues. V trimming: 5 bases; J trimming: 5 bases; junction bases outside the gene matches: 6. Per the germline V gene, CDR1 is WNHNN and CDR2 is SYGVQD (reference sequence).

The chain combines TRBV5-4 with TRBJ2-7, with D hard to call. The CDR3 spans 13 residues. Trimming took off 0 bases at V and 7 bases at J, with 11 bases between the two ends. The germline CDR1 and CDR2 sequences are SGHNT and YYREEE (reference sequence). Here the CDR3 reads CASSLEGLGEQYF. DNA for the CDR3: TGTGCCAGCAGCTTGGAAGGTCTGGGAGAGCAGTACTTC.

The CDR3 coding sequence is TGTGCCAGCAGCTTCGGTACAGGGAACCCCTATGGCTACACCTTC. Residues: CASSFGTGNPYGYTF. The chain employs TRBV6-1 and TRBJ1-2, with D possibly being TRBD1 (6 bases). The CDR3 sequence is 15 residues long. V was clipped by 6 bases and J by 4 bases, with 18 bases between them. Germline CDR1 and CDR2: MNHNS and SASEGT.

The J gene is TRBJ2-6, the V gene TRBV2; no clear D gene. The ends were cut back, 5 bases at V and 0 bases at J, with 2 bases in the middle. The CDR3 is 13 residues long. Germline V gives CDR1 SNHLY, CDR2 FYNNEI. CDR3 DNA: TGTGCCAGCAGTCTCTCTGGGGCCAACGTCCTGACTTTC. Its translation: CASSLSGANVLTF.

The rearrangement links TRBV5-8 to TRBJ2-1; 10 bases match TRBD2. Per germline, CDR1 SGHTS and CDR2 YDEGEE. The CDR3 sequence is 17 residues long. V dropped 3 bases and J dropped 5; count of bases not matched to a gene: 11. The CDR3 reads CASSSPGLAGAHNEQFF. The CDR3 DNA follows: TGTGCCAGCAGCTCCCCCGGGCTAGCGGGGGCCCACAATGAGCAGTTCTTC.

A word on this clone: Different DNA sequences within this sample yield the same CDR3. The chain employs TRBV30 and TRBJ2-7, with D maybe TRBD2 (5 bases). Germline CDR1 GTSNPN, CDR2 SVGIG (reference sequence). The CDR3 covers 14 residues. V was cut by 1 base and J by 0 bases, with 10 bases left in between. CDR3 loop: CAWSGGLGSYEQYF. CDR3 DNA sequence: TGTGCCTGGAGTGGAGGACTGGGCTCCTACGAGCAGTACTTC.

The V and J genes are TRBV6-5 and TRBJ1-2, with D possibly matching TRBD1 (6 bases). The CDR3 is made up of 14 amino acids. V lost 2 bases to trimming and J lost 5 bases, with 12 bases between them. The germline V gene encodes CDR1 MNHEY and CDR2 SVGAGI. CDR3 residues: CASSYGDTGYGYTF. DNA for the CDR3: TGTGCCAGCAGTTACGGGGACACCGGTTATGGCTACACCTTC.

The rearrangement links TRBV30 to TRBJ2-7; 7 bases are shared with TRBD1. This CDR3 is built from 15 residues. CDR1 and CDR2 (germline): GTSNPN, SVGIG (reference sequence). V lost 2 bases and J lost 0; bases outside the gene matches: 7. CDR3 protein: CAWSKTGTASYEQYF. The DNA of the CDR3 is TGTGCCTGGAGTAAAACTGGGACAGCCTCCTACGAGCAGTACTTC. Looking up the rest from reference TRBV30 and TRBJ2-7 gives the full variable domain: SQTIHQWPATLVQPVGSPLSLECTVEGTSNPNLYWYRQAAGRGLQLLFYSVGIGQISSEVPQNLSASRPQDRQFILSSKKLLLSDSGFYLCAWSKTGTASYEQYFGPGTRLTVT.

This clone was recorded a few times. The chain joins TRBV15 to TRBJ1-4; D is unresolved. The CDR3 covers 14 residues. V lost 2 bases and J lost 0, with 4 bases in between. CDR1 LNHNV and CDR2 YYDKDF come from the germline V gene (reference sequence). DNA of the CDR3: TGTGCCACCAGCAGACTTGCAACTAATGAAAAACTGTTTTTT. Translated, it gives CATSRLATNEKLFF. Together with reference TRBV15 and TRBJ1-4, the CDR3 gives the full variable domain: DAMVIQNPRYQVTQFGKPVTLSCSQTLNHNVMYWYQQKSSQAPKLLFHYYDKDFNNEADTPDNFQSRRPNTSFCFLDIRSPGLGDTAMYLCATSRLATNEKLFFGSGTQLSVL.

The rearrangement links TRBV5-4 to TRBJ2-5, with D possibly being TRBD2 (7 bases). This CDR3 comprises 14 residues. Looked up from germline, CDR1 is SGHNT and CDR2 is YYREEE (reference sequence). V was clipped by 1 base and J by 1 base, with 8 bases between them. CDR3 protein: CASSLRGAQETQYF. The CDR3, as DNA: TGTGCCAGCAGCTTGCGGGGGGCCCAAGAGACCCAGTACTTC.

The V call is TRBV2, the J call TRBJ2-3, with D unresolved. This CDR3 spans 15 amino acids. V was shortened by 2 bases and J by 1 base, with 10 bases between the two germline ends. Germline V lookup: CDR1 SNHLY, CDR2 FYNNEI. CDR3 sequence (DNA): TGTGCCAGCAGTGAACGGGCCTGGGGCACAGATACGCAGTATTTT. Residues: CASSERAWGTDTQYF.

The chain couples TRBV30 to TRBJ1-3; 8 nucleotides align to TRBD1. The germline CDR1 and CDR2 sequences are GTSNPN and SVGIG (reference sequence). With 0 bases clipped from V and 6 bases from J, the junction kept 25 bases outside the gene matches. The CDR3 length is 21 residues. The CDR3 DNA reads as TGTGCCTGGAGTGTATTCCAGGGGGCGTTCTTCTCAAACCAAAATTTAAACACCATATATTTT. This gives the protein CAWSVFQGAFFSNQNLNTIYF.

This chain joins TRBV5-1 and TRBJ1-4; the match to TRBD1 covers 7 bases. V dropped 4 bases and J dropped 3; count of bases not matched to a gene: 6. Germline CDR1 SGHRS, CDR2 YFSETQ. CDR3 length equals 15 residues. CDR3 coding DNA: TGCGCCAGCAGCCCTTACCAGGGGGCTAATGAAAAACTGTTTTTT. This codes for CASSPYQGANEKLFF.

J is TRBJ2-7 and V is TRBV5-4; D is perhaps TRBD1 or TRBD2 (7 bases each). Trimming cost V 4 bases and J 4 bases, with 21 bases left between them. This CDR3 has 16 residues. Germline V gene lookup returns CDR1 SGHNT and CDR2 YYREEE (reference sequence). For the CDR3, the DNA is TGTGCCAGCAGCCATCCGAGCGGCAGGGGGGGTTACGAGCAGTACTTC. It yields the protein CASSHPSGRGGYEQYF. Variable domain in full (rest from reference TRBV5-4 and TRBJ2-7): ETGVTQSPTHLIKTRGQQVTLRCSSQSGHNTVSWYQQALGQGPQFIFQYYREEENGRGNFPPRFSGLQFPNYSSELNVNALELDDSALYLCASSHPSGRGGYEQYFGPGTRLTVT.

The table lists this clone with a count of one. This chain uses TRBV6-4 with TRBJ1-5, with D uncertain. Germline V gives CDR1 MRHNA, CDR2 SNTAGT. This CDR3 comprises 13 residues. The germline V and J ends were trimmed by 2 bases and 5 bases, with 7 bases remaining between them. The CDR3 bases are TGTGCCAGCAGTGACGGCAGCCATCAGCCCCAGCATTTT. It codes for CASSDGSHQPQHF.

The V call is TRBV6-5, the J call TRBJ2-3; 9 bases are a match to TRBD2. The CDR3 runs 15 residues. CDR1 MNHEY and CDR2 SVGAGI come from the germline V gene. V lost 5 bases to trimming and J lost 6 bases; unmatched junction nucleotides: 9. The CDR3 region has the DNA TGTGCCAGCAGTCCTACTAGCGGGCGACCGGATACGCAGTATTTT. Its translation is CASSPTSGRPDTQYF.

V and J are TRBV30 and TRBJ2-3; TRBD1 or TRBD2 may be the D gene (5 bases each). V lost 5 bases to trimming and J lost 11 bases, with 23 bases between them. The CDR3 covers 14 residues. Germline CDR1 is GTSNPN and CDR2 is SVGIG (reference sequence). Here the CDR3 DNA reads TGTGCCTGGTCTATAGGTGGGCCGGGGCAAGGGCAGTATTTT. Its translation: CAWSIGGPGQGQYF.

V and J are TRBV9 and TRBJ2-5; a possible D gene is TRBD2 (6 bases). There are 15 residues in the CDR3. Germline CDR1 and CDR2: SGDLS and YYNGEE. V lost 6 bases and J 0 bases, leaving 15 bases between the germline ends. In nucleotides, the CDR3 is TGTGCCAGCACCGTTCGGGGGAGCGACCAAGAGACCCAGTACTTC. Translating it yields CASTVRGSDQETQYF. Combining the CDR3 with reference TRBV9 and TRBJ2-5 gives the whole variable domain DSGVTQTPKHLITATGQRVTLRCSPRSGDLSVYWYQQSLDQGLQFLIQYYNGEERAKGNILERFSAQQFPDLHSELNLSSLELGDSALYFCASTVRGSDQETQYFGPGTRLLVL.

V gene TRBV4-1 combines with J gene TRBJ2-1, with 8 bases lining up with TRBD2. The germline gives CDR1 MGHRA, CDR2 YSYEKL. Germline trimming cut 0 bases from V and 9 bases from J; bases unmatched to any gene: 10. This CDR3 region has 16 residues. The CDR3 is CASSQDTGGITAEQFF. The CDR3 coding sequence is TGCGCCAGCAGCCAAGATACGGGGGGGATCACGGCTGAGCAGTTCTTC.

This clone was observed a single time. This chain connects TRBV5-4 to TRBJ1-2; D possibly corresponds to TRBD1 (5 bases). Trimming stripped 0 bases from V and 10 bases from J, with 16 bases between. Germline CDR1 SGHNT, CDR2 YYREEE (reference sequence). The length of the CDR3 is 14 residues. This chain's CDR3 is CASSLAGPSMAYTF. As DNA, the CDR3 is TGTGCCAGCAGCTTGGCGGGGCCATCTATGGCCTACACCTTC.